The rows below give T cell receptor beta chains drawn from one sample of a study of cytomegalovirus exposure and HLA in healthy donors. The method was immunoSEQ multiplex PCR; TCRdb's version includes in-frame clones alone and lacks a portion of them. This table holds 40,000 or so clones, 60% to 75% found once. The source material was PBMCs. These receptor sequences come from a man aged 35 to 55 in good health and CMV-seronegative. Each CDR3 is given with its conserved first and last residue. Each record gives: D gene, J gene, V gene, clone size, CDR3 protein, CDR3 DNA. The D gene is left open where the match is weak. Size tells how often a clone was seen (once, few, many) or the class of an expanded clone, and some rows leave it out.

. TRBJ2-7 TRBV15 once CATSTYAGPYEQYF TGTGCCACCAGTACCTATGCAGGGCCTTACGAGCAGTACTTC
. TRBJ2-3 TRBV13 . CASSSLQSSTDTQYF TGTGCCAGCAGCTCACTACAATCTAGCACAGATACGCAGTATTTT
. TRBJ1-1 TRBV2 . CASSEAEEAFF TGTGCCAGCAGTGAAGCGGAGGAAGCTTTCTTT
TRBD1 TRBJ2-1 TRBV29-1 once CSGNRGISYNEQFF TGCAGCGGAAACAGGGGAATCTCCTACAATGAGCAGTTCTTC
TRBD1 TRBJ2-5 TRBV29-1 once CSVGPYRGETQYF TGCAGCGTTGGCCCGTACAGGGGAGAGACCCAGTACTTC
TRBD1 TRBJ2-7 TRBV5-1 . CASSLDRAEQYF TGCGCCAGCAGCCTGGACAGGGCCGAGCAGTACTTC
TRBD1 TRBJ1-2 TRBV4-3 . CASSQGTGRNYGYTF TGCGCCAGCAGCCAAGGGACAGGCCGTAACTATGGCTACACCTTC
. TRBJ1-2 TRBV4-2 . CASSQDGLGGAGYGYTF TGTGCCAGCAGCCAAGATGGGCTTGGGGGCGCCGGCTATGGCTACACCTTC
. TRBJ2-5 TRBV6-5 few CASSYSSIQETQYF TGTGCCAGCAGTTACTCGAGTATCCAAGAGACCCAGTACTTC
. TRBJ1-1 TRBV4-3 . CASSQAGNTEAFF TGCGCCAGCAGCCAAGCAGGGAACACTGAAGCTTTCTTT
TRBD1 TRBJ1-2 TRBV7-2 . CASSSGQGPLNYGYTF TGTGCCAGCAGCTCAGGACAGGGCCCCCTTAACTATGGCTACACCTTC
TRBD2 TRBJ2-1 TRBV9 . CASSGLAGSSYNEQFF TGTGCCAGCAGCGGACTAGCGGGTAGCTCCTACAATGAGCAGTTCTTC
. TRBJ2-2 TRBV4-3 . CASSLTRAGELFF TGCGCCAGCAGCCTAACGAGGGCCGGGGAGCTGTTTTTT
TRBD1 TRBJ2-7 TRBV5-1 few CASSLVQGFSYEQYF TGCGCCAGCAGCTTGGTACAGGGGTTCTCCTACGAGCAGTACTTC
. TRBJ1-1 TRBV7-9 . CASSFWTGGEGTEAFF TGTGCCAGCAGCTTTTGGACGGGCGGGGAGGGCACTGAAGCTTTCTTT
TRBD1 TRBJ1-6 TRBV18 . CASSPSTPGQGAPLHF TGTGCCAGCTCACCATCAACACCGGGACAGGGAGCACCCCTCCACTTT
. TRBJ2-7 TRBV7-2 . CASSSQGSYEQYF TGTGCCAGCAGCTCCCAGGGTTCCTACGAGCAGTACTTC
. TRBJ1-2 TRBV15 few CATSDTVNYGYTF TGTGCCACCAGCGATACTGTTAACTATGGCTACACCTTC
. TRBJ2-3 TRBV7-7 . CASSLLRGSTDTQYF TGTGCTAGCAGCCTACTGCGGGGTAGCACAGATACGCAGTATTTT
TRBD1 TRBJ1-5 TRBV19 . CASSRDRDQPQHF TGTGCCAGTAGTAGGGACAGGGATCAGCCCCAGCATTTT
TRBD1 TRBJ1-1 TRBV25-1 . CASSRGGQGKEAFF TGTGCCAGCAGTCGGGGGGGACAGGGAAAAGAAGCTTTCTTT
. TRBJ2-2 TRBV7-9 . CASSLMGETGELFF TGTGCCAGCAGCTTGATGGGAGAAACCGGGGAGCTGTTTTTT
TRBD2 TRBJ2-2 TRBV5-1 few CATHPSGGAVDTGELFF TGCGCCACCCACCCTAGCGGGGGGGCCGTAGACACCGGGGAGCTGTTTTTT
. TRBJ2-5 TRBV4-1 . CASSLNRDVTQYF TGCGCCAGCAGCCTCAACCGGGATGTGACCCAGTACTTC
TRBD2 TRBJ2-5 TRBV27 . CASRPQGLQETQYF TGTGCCAGCAGGCCCCAGGGACTACAAGAGACCCAGTACTTC
TRBD2 TRBJ2-3 TRBV4-1 few CASSYSGGGTDTQYF TGCGCCAGCAGTTATAGCGGGGGGGGGACAGATACGCAGTATTTT
TRBD2 TRBJ2-5 TRBV10-3 once CAISEMGGEETQYF TGTGCCATCAGTGAAATGGGGGGGGAAGAGACCCAGTACTTC
TRBD1 TRBJ1-6 TRBV5-4 . CASSLKQGVNSPLHF TGTGCCAGCAGCTTAAAACAGGGGGTTAATTCACCCCTCCACTTT
. TRBJ2-3 TRBV4-1 . CASSQTPGQGDTQYF TGCGCCAGCAGCCAAACCCCGGGACAAGGAGATACGCAGTATTTT
. TRBJ1-2 TRBV6-4 few CASSVSPGGSYGYTF TGTGCCAGCAGTGTTAGCCCGGGAGGTAGCTATGGCTACACCTTC
TRBD1 TRBJ1-1 TRBV30 . CAWRDRDLNTEAFF TGTGCCTGGAGGGACAGGGATTTGAACACTGAAGCTTTCTTT
. TRBJ1-5 TRBV30 once CAWSAGTELQPQHF TGTGCCTGGAGTGCCGGGACTGAGCTTCAGCCCCAGCATTTT
TRBD1 TRBJ1-2 TRBV29-1 few CSVDGQGNGYTF TGCAGCGTCGACGGACAGGGGAATGGCTACACCTTC
TRBD1 TRBJ2-7 TRBV29-1 . CSVATGAGTYEQYF TGCAGCGTAGCGACAGGGGCCGGAACCTACGAGCAGTACTTC
. TRBJ1-1 TRBV2 . CASMRGSRPEAFF TGTGCCAGCATGCGCGGGAGTAGACCCGAAGCTTTCTTT
. TRBJ1-1 TRBV6-5 few CASSYSKQGNTEAFF TGTGCCAGCAGTTACTCCAAACAGGGGAACACTGAAGCTTTCTTT
. TRBJ1-1 TRBV19 . CASSISWRANTEAFF TGTGCCAGTAGTATATCGTGGAGGGCCAACACTGAAGCTTTCTTT
TRBD1 TRBJ1-6 TRBV10-3 once CAISEQGDSYNSPLHF TGTGCCATCAGTGAACAGGGGGACTCCTATAATTCACCCCTCCACTTT
. TRBJ1-1 TRBV27 . CASGQQSNTEAFF TGTGCCAGCGGACAGCAATCGAACACTGAAGCTTTCTTT
. TRBJ2-1 TRBV6-5 few CASSYEGEQFF TGTGCCAGCAGTTACGAGGGCGAGCAGTTCTTC
TRBD1 TRBJ1-5 TRBV7-6 . CASSLVPWGGTGEGQPQHF TGTGCCAGCAGCTTAGTGCCCTGGGGGGGGACAGGGGAGGGCCAGCCCCAGCATTTT
TRBD2 TRBJ2-7 TRBV5-4 . CASSYGLAYEQYF TGTGCCAGCAGCTACGGACTAGCTTACGAGCAGTACTTC
TRBD1 TRBJ2-7 TRBV29-1 . CSVYDRVSYEQYF TGCAGCGTTTACGACAGGGTCTCCTACGAGCAGTACTTC
TRBD1 TRBJ1-1 TRBV2 . CASSSGQGRQVTEAFF TGTGCCAGCAGTTCTGGACAGGGAAGACAGGTCACTGAAGCTTTCTTT
TRBD2 TRBJ2-2 TRBV5-1 . CASSLDYGGGIGELFF TGCGCCAGCAGCTTGGATTACGGGGGGGGAATCGGGGAGCTGTTTTTT
. TRBJ2-7 TRBV7-9 . CASSLTGATYEQYF TGTGCCAGCAGCTTAACAGGCGCTACCTACGAGCAGTACTTC
TRBD1 TRBJ1-5 TRBV5-1 . CASSSGQDNQPQHF TGCGCCAGCAGCAGCGGACAGGACAATCAGCCCCAGCATTTT
. TRBJ2-7 TRBV29-1 few CSVANQGLKYEQYF TGCAGCGTTGCAAATCAGGGGTTGAAGTACGAGCAGTACTTC
. TRBJ2-7 TRBV30 few CAWSASGQTYEQYF TGTGCCTGGAGTGCAAGTGGACAGACCTACGAGCAGTACTTC
TRBD1 TRBJ2-7 TRBV2 . CASCSTGNYEQYF TGTGCCAGCTGCTCGACAGGGAACTACGAGCAGTACTTC
. TRBJ2-7 TRBV7-9 . CASSPSGNEQYF TGTGCCAGCAGCCCCTCAGGGAACGAGCAGTACTTC
. TRBJ1-3 TRBV11-3 . CASSRSSGNTIYF TGTGCCAGCAGCCGGAGCTCTGGAAACACCATATATTTT
. TRBJ2-3 TRBV6-5 . CASSPGGPSTDTQYF TGTGCCAGCAGTCCGGGGGGCCCTAGCACAGATACGCAGTATTTT
TRBD1 TRBJ1-2 TRBV5-1 . CASSLETPGQGDGYTF TGCGCCAGCAGCTTGGAGACGCCGGGACAGGGAGATGGCTACACCTTC
TRBD1 TRBJ2-1 TRBV7-2 . CASSSDRGVYNEQFF TGTGCCAGCAGCTCGGACAGGGGCGTTTACAATGAGCAGTTCTTC
. TRBJ1-2 TRBV29-1 . CSVHPQAGVGYTF TGCAGCGTCCACCCCCAGGCAGGCGTAGGCTACACCTTC
. TRBJ1-4 TRBV6-1 . CASSREVNEKLFF TGTGCCAGCTCAAGGGAGGTTAATGAAAAACTGTTTTTT
. TRBJ2-7 TRBV5-4 . CASSFGGSYEQYF TGTGCCAGCAGCTTTGGAGGGTCCTACGAGCAGTACTTC
. TRBJ1-5 TRBV10-3 . CAISGAANQPQHF TGTGCCATCAGTGGGGCAGCCAATCAGCCCCAGCATTTT